Listed below are T cell receptor beta chains from one sample, sequenced in a study of T cells in Graves' hyperthyroidism and ophthalmopathy. TCRdb reanalysed the multiplex PCR reads using MiXCR and keeps one entry per CDR3 protein. The profile shows around 300,000 distinct CDR3 sequences, under 30% of them singletons. Sequenced input: blood. The receptors were gathered from a man aged 40-49 years with Graves' hyperthyroidism that later progressed to Graves' ophthalmopathy. Both conserved end residues are part of each CDR3. Fields, in order: J gene, CDR3 length, V gene, clone size, D gene, CDR3 protein, CDR3 DNA. A D gene is named only where the DNA matches it firmly. Clone size is not always given. Where it is, it says once, few, many or a class for expanded clones.

TRBJ1-1 | 13 | TRBV30 | . | . | CAWSVRRGKEAFF | TGTGCCTGGAGTGTACGCCGGGGGAAGGAAGCTTTCTTT
TRBJ1-1 | 17 | TRBV6-2/TRBV6-3 | . | TRBD1 | CASTWTGFRMMNTEAFF | TGTGCCAGCACCTGGACAGGCTTCCGGATGATGAACACTGAAGCTTTCTTT
TRBJ2-2 | 19 | TRBV27 | many | . | CASGGRRDRGLANTGELFF | TGTGCCAGCGGGGGACGCCGGGACCGCGGACTGGCGAACACCGGGGAGCTGTTTTTT
TRBJ1-6 | 17 | TRBV2 | . | TRBD1 | CASSSTATGSSNSPLHF | TGTGCCAGCAGTTCCACCGCGACAGGGTCGTCTAATTCACCCCTCCACTTT
TRBJ2-5 | 12 | TRBV20-1 | many | TRBD1 | CSATGTEETQYF | TGCAGTGCTACCGGGACAGAAGAGACCCAGTACTTC
TRBJ2-7 | 15 | TRBV7-2 | many | TRBD2 | CASSFGLAGVYEQYF | TGTGCCAGCAGCTTTGGACTAGCGGGAGTGTACGAGCAGTACTTC
TRBJ1-5 | 13 | TRBV7-2 | . | . | CASSLGEKQPQHF | TGTGCCAGCAGCTTAGGCGAGAAACAGCCCCAGCATTTT
TRBJ2-7 | 15 | TRBV5-1 | . | . | CASSPRGLTGHEQYF | TGCGCCAGCAGCCCGAGGGGACTCACAGGCCACGAGCAGTACTTC
TRBJ2-7 | 14 | TRBV12-3/TRBV12-4 | many | . | CASSSTAVLYEQYF | TGTGCCAGCAGTTCCACGGCGGTTTTATACGAGCAGTACTTC
TRBJ1-1 | 13 | TRBV28 | . | . | CASSFVGSTEAFF | TGTGCCAGCAGTTTTGTCGGGAGCACTGAAGCTTTCTTT
TRBJ1-1 | 14 | TRBV5-1 | few | . | CASSLTLQNTEAFF | TGCGCCAGCAGCTTGACACTCCAGAACACTGAAGCTTTCTTT
TRBJ1-2 | 13 | TRBV6-1 | many | . | CASSEVYVYGYTF | TGTGCCAGCAGTGAAGTATACGTCTATGGCTACACCTTC
TRBJ2-7 | 13 | TRBV28 | many | . | CAGSSRRSYEQYF | TGTGCCGGCAGTTCACGCAGGTCCTACGAGCAGTACTTC
TRBJ1-5 | 12 | TRBV6-1 | . | . | CAGSGLGQPQHF | TGTGCCGGCAGTGGATTAGGTCAGCCCCAGCATTTT
TRBJ2-5 | 15 | TRBV13 | many | TRBD2 | CASSLTSGRRETQYF | TGTGCCAGCAGTTTGACTAGCGGGAGACGGGAGACCCAGTACTTC
TRBJ1-2 | 14 | TRBV6-5 | many | . | CASSFRGTLGGYTF | TGTGCCAGCAGTTTTAGGGGCACTTTAGGTGGCTACACCTTC
TRBJ2-7 | 13 | TRBV30 | few | . | CAWSVGQSDEQYF | TGTGCCTGGAGTGTCGGTCAGAGTGACGAGCAGTACTTC
TRBJ2-2 | 16 | TRBV6-2/TRBV6-3 | . | . | CASSYEGLAYTGELFF | TGTGCCAGCAGTTACGAGGGGCTAGCGTATACCGGGGAGCTGTTTTTT
TRBJ2-7 | 12 | TRBV29-1 | many | . | CSAVANTYEQYF | TGCAGCGCAGTAGCGAATACCTACGAGCAGTACTTC
TRBJ1-2 | 13 | TRBV19 | many | . | CASTRDPRYGYTF | TGTGCCAGCACCCGGGACCCCAGATATGGCTACACCTTC
TRBJ1-1 | 12 | TRBV30 | . | TRBD1 | CAWRGQGTEAFF | TGTGCCTGGAGGGGACAGGGAACTGAAGCTTTCTTT
TRBJ2-4 | 14 | TRBV5-1 | many | . | CASSLKGSDHIQYF | TGCGCCAGCAGCTTGAAGGGGTCGGATCACATTCAGTACTTC
TRBJ1-5 | 15 | TRBV7-2 | . | . | CASSLVATPDQPQHF | TGTGCCAGCAGCTTAGTCGCTACCCCAGATCAGCCCCAGCATTTT
TRBJ2-2 | 13 | TRBV12-3/TRBV12-4 | many | . | CASSPRDTGELFF | TGTGCCAGCAGCCCTCGAGACACCGGGGAGCTGTTTTTT
TRBJ1-3 | 17 | TRBV5-1 | many | . | CASSLRGGADGGNTIYF | TGCGCCAGCAGCTTGAGGGGGGGTGCGGATGGCGGAAACACCATATATTTT
TRBJ2-7 | 15 | TRBV15 | many | . | CATSSLGTFTYEQYF | TGTGCCACCAGCAGTTTAGGGACCTTCACCTACGAGCAGTACTTC
TRBJ2-5 | 14 | TRBV27 | many | . | CASKDSWGQETQYF | TGTGCCAGCAAGGACAGCTGGGGGCAAGAGACCCAGTACTTC
TRBJ2-7 | 15 | TRBV27 | many | TRBD1 | CASRFTGVVPYEQYF | TGTGCCAGCAGATTTACAGGGGTCGTACCCTACGAGCAGTACTTC
TRBJ2-7 | 14 | TRBV6-5 | once | . | CASSYSRAPHVPTF | TGTGCCAGCAGTTACTCGCGGGCACCCCACGTCCCTACATTC
TRBJ2-7 | 14 | TRBV15 | many | . | CATRRTRTSYEQYF | TGTGCCACCAGACGGACCCGGACCTCCTACGAGCAGTACTTC
TRBJ2-3 | 13 | TRBV9 | many | . | CASSDTSTDTQYF | TGTGCCAGCAGCGATACTAGCACAGATACGCAGTATTTT